This TCR beta chain was sequenced for a study of CD8 T cells in Susac syndrome (dated by TCRdb to 2018 to 2020). Broadly, across the study: The study used repertoire sequencing to test whether antigen drove CD8+ T cell activation and differentiation in Susac syndrome. CD8+ T cell repertoire clonality was compared between 12 healthy donors, some 14 Susac syndrome patients and 15 or so multiple sclerosis patients. Results the study describes overall, beyond this receptor: The number of individuals in the TCR sequencing and HLA analysis was acknowledged as relatively small.

Of note for this clonotype: This receptor's antigen is unknown. One base away there is no much larger clone; base qualities are not given.

RNA was extracted with the RNeasy kit and about 0.5 to 1 ug was reverse transcribed using random hexamers. The immunoSEQ multiplex PCR assay, which covers 54 Vbeta and 13 Jbeta segments, was used to amplify TCR beta CDR3 regions. PCR amplification bias was corrected using a synthetic template baseline for primer optimization and computational correction. The authors processed their data as follows. Only productive sequences were kept, with reads annotated to V, D and J genes according to IMGT and analyzed in immunoSEQ Analyzer. Clonality was computed as one minus Shannon entropy normalized by log2 of the number of productive unique sequences. For each patient and control, public and private clones were evaluated within the 100 most prevalent clones. Clones were defined as Susac-specific if absent from the healthy and MS cohorts, from over a thousand published viral clones and from other ImmuneACCESS disease sequences. TCRdb reran the public reads through fastp at Q25 and MiXCR, keeping productive beta chains. Every entry covers one CDR3 protein and lists the most common genes and DNA from its rows. These V and J calls originate from TCRdb's pipeline instead of the authors' own analysis. The sample table lists 250,000 to 300,000 distinct CDR3 sequences, 70% to 90% of them with a count of one. The top ten constitute 0.21% of the sample.

Per the germline V gene, SGDLS is the CDR1 and YYNGEE is the CDR2. V and J are truncated by 4 bases and 4 bases respectively, leaving an intervening sequence of 9 bases. The CDR3 measures 13 amino acids from cysteine to phenylalanine. Only the CDR3 DNA stays, 39 bases, in frame from base 1. Peripheral blood CD8+ and CD4+ T cells from healthy donors, Susac syndrome patients and multiple sclerosis patients were profiled by high-throughput TCR beta sequencing. The multiple sclerosis controls were treatment-naive patients whose relapsing-remitting disease, either stable or active, fulfilled the revised McDonald criteria. Bulk CD8+ and CD4+ T cells were purified by magnetic negative isolation, whereas CD8+ TEMRA cells were enriched by FACS. Blood was drawn into EDTA tubes, processed within 24 hours, and PBMCs were isolated by density gradient centrifugation. PBMCs destined for TCR sequencing were cryopreserved in liquid nitrogen and later thawed in a 37 °C water bath. A purity of at least 90% was achieved for sorted or isolated CD4+, CD8+ and CD8+ TEMRA cells.

The sequence joins TRBV9 to TRBJ2-1, with the identity of the D gene unclear. The specimen was CD8+ T cells from PBMCs. This sequence originates from a human donor with multiple sclerosis. This receptor carries the CDR3 CASSPGNYNEQFF. The DNA sequence is as follows: TGTGCCAGCAGCCCTGGAAATTACAATGAGCAGTTCTTC. Extended through the reference TRBV9 and TRBJ2-1 proteins, this CDR3 yields the full variable domain: DSGVTQTPKHLITATGQRVTLRCSPRSGDLSVYWYQQSLDQGLQFLIQYYNGEERAKGNILERFSAQQFPDLHSELNLSSLELGDSALYFCASSPGNYNEQFFGPGTRLTVL.